The T cell receptor (beta chain) under discussion was sequenced for a study of cytomegalovirus exposure and HLA in healthy donors. The primer mix had 60 Vbeta and 13 Jbeta primers. Produced via immunoSEQ multiplex PCR; TCRdb's table is partial and in-frame only. In the table there are 150,000 to 200,000 clones, almost 80% of which are singletons. Germline trimming cut 1 base from V and 6 bases from J; bases unmatched to any gene: 5. The germline V gene encodes CDR1 MNHNY and CDR2 SVGAGI (reference sequence). The CDR3 loop spans 14 amino acids. The chain carries TRBV6-6 and TRBJ2-7; 8 nucleotides line up with TRBD1. Sequencing was done on a sample of PBMCs. The source is a man aged 40-50 years in good health and CMV-seropositive. The CDR3 coding sequence is TGTGCCAGCAGTTACTACGGACAGGGCGGCGAGCAGTACTTC. Translation: CASSYYGQGGEQYF.